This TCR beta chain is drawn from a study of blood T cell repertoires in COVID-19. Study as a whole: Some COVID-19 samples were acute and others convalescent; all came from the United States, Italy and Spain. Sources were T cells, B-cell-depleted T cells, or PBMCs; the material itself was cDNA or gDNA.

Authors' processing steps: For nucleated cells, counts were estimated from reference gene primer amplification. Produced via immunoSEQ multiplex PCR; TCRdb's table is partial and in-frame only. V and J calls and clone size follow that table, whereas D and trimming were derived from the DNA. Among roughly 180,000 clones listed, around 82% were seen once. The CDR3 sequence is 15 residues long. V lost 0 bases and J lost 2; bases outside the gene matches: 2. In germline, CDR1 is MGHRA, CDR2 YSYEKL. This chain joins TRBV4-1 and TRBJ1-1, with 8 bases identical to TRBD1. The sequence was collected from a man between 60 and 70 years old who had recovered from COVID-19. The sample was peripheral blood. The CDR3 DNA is TGCGCCAGCAGCCAAGAGGACAGGGCTAACACTGAAGCTTTCTTT. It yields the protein CASSQEDRANTEAFF.